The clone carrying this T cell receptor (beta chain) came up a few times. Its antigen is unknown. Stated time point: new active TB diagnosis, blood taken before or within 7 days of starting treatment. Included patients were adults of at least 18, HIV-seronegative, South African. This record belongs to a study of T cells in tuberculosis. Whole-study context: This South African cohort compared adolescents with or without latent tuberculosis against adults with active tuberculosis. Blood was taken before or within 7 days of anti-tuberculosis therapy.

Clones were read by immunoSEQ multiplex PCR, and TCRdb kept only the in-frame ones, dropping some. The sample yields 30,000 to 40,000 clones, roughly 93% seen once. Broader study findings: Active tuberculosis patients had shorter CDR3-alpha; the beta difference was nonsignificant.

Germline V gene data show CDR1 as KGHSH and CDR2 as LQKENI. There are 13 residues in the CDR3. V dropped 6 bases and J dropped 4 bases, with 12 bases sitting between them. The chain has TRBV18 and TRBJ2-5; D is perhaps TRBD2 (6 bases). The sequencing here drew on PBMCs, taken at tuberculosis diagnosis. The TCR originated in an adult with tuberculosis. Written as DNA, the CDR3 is TGTGCCAGCTCCCGGGGGAGAGCAGAGACCCAGTACTTC. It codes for CASSRGRAETQYF.